Detailed here is one TCR beta chain. Its cognate antigen is unknown. The table came from immunoSEQ multiplex PCR; TCRdb's copy has only in-frame clones and leaves some out. The sample includes 200,000 to 250,000 clones, roughly 84% of them seen just once. The sample originates from a study of cytomegalovirus exposure and HLA in healthy donors. Study background: The 120 validation repertoires, a later analysis reported, used the same platform as the 666 first-cohort repertoires.

Study-wide points: Generally TCR sequences proved uncommon, though certain public TCRs appeared in numerous donors.

The CDR3 totals 14 residues. From germline, CDR1 is MNHEY and CDR2 SMNVEV (reference sequence). The V gene lost 3 bases and the J gene lost 9 bases, with 15 bases spanning the gap. Sequencing was performed on PBMCs. The chain uses TRBV27 and TRBJ2-1; D is perhaps TRBD1 or TRBD2 (5 bases each). The receptor comes from a woman aged 25-40 years in good health and CMV-seropositive. CDR3 bases: TGTGCCAGCAGTTTCGGTAGGAAAGGGACTGAGCAGTTCTTC. This gives the protein CASSFGRKGTEQFF.